The clone carrying this T cell receptor beta chain was picked up many times. TCRdb re-analysed the 5' RACE reads in MiXCR, keeping a single row per CDR3 protein. This sample has around 45,000 distinct CDR3 sequences; 4% occur once, and the top ten carry 3%. This entry belongs to a study of early T cells in non-severe SARS-CoV-2 infection. This CDR3 has 14 residues. CDR1 is MNHEY, CDR2 SVGAGI, per germline. V dropped 11 bases and J dropped 0 bases, with 16 bases sitting between them. This TCR came from an adult who was a healthcare worker with PCR-confirmed SARS-CoV-2 infection or an uninfected control (not recorded which). The sequencing input was whole blood. The chain is built from TRBV6-5 and TRBJ1-2; tentatively, D is TRBD1 (5 bases). The CDR3 loop is CAAGVGGANYGYTF. The CDR3 nucleotides are TGTGCCGCGGGAGTCGGGGGGGCTAACTATGGCTACACCTTC.